This passage covers 8 T cell receptor beta chains from one sample sequenced in a study of cytomegalovirus exposure and HLA in healthy donors. Both 60 Vbeta primers and 13 Jbeta primers went into the PCR. Profiling relied on immunoSEQ multiplex PCR, and the TCRdb table lists in-frame clones only, not all of them. The record lists about 190,000 clones, of which the ten most abundant hold about 6.5%. Sequenced material: PBMCs. Receptor source: a man younger than 40 in good health and CMV-seronegative.

V is TRBV9 and J is TRBJ2-2; a weak D match, TRBD2 (6 bases). Germline assignment: CDR1 SGDLS and CDR2 YYNGEE. The CDR3 is 15 amino acids. V gave up 0 bases and J gave up 1 base, with 7 bases separating them. CDR3 residues: CASSVVAENTGELFF. The CDR3 DNA follows: TGTGCCAGCAGCGTAGTAGCGGAGAACACCGGGGAGCTGTTTTTT.

The gene calls are TRBV6-1 and TRBJ1-1; D not certain. V lost 5 bases to trimming and J lost 5 bases, with 12 bases between them. The CDR3 loop spans 13 amino acids. Germline-derived CDR1 and CDR2 are MNHNS and SASEGT. The CDR3 DNA is TGTGCCAGCAGTCAAGAGCGACGGACTGAAGCTTTCTTT. This encodes CASSQERRTEAFF.

The chain carries TRBV7-9 and TRBJ2-7; D possibly corresponds to TRBD1 (5 bases). The V gene lost 4 bases and the J gene lost 9 bases, with 13 bases spanning the gap. This CDR3 is built from 12 residues. The germline V gene encodes CDR1 SEHNR and CDR2 FQNEAQ (reference sequence). In DNA, the CDR3 is TGTGCCAGCAGCTCCCAGGGCTCGGGGCAGTACTTC. Amino acid sequence: CASSSQGSGQYF.

The chain combines TRBV19 with TRBJ1-1, with 7 nucleotides matching TRBD1. The V and J ends lost 10 bases and 5 bases, in that order; junction bases with no gene match: 16. CDR1 LNHDA and CDR2 SQIVND come from the germline V gene (reference sequence). This CDR3 is 15 amino acids long. This chain's CDR3 is CATKRGRDAGTEAFF. The CDR3 coding sequence is TGTGCCACCAAGAGGGGGCGAGATGCGGGAACTGAAGCTTTCTTT.

Here the CDR3 reads CASSFADRIGLEKLFF. The CDR3 DNA follows: TGTGCCAGCAGCTTCGCAGACAGGATCGGCCTTGAAAAACTGTTTTTT. The chain combines TRBV7-2 with TRBJ1-4; D perhaps matches TRBD1 (6 bases). Per the germline V gene, CDR1 is SGHTA and CDR2 is FQGNSA. V dropped 3 bases and J dropped 7 bases, with 18 bases sitting between them. This CDR3 spans 16 amino acids. The full variable domain, completed using reference TRBV7-2 and TRBJ1-4, is GAGVSQSPSNKVTEKGKDVELRCDPISGHTALYWYRQSLGQGLEFLIYFQGNSAPDKSGLPSDRFSAERTGGSVSTLTIQRTQQEDSAVYLCASSFADRIGLEKLFFGSGTQLSVL.

The chain combines TRBV9 with TRBJ2-7; 7 bases are a match to TRBD2. V was pared by 0 bases and J by 3 bases, with 6 bases of the junction left unmatched. CDR3 length equals 15 residues. The germline CDR1 and CDR2 sequences are SGDLS and YYNGEE. This CDR3 reads CASSVALAEDYEQYF. The CDR3 coding sequence is TGTGCCAGCAGCGTAGCTCTAGCGGAGGACTACGAGCAGTACTTC. Combining the CDR3 with reference TRBV9 and TRBJ2-7 gives the whole variable domain DSGVTQTPKHLITATGQRVTLRCSPRSGDLSVYWYQQSLDQGLQFLIQYYNGEERAKGNILERFSAQQFPDLHSELNLSSLELGDSALYFCASSVALAEDYEQYFGPGTRLTVT.

The chain is built from TRBV6-1 and TRBJ1-1; D is unresolved. Trimming stripped 5 bases from V and 2 bases from J, with 12 bases between. The CDR3 covers 14 residues. Looked up from germline, CDR1 is MNHNS and CDR2 is SASEGT. This chain's CDR3 is CASSWQEANTEAFF. CDR3 in DNA: TGTGCCAGCAGTTGGCAGGAAGCCAACACTGAAGCTTTCTTT.

V is TRBV6-1 and J is TRBJ2-7; 7 positions match TRBD1. Germline V CDR1 and CDR2: MNHNS, SASEGT. This CDR3 contains 15 residues. The ends lost 9 bases at V and 0 bases at J; junction bases unmatched: 11. The CDR3 DNA reads as TGTGCCAGTATTAAACAAGGACAGGACTCCTACGAGCAGTACTTC. This translates into CASIKQGQDSYEQYF.